The count of the clone carrying this T cell receptor beta chain is one. Per the original methods: Cell counts per sample came from amplifying reference gene primers. TCRdb's table, derived via immunoSEQ multiplex PCR, lists solely in-frame clones and lacks some. V and J calls and clone size follow that table, whereas D and trimming were derived from the DNA. The data show 200,000 to 250,000 clones, about 78% seen once. The junction had 15 bases not matched to a gene; V was cut back by 5 bases and J by 5 bases. CDR1 is MNHEY, CDR2 SMNVEV, per germline (reference sequence). There are 17 residues in the CDR3. The data belong to a study of blood T cell repertoires in COVID-19. Turning to the study itself: From T cells, B-cell-depleted T cells, or PBMCs came the material, which was cDNA or gDNA.

Sequenced: peripheral blood. This TCR came from a woman between 70 and 85 years old with acute or convalescent COVID-19. The rearrangement links TRBV27 to TRBJ1-1, with TRBD1 matching over 9 bases. The chain's CDR3 is CASSLGQGRTLGTEAFF. CDR3 nucleotides: TGTGCCAGCAGTCTAGGACAGGGGCGAACATTAGGAACTGAAGCTTTCTTT.